This T cell receptor beta chain is drawn from a study of shared clonotypes between healthy human individuals (TCRdb year 2020). Looking at the study overall: A few men and two women, aged 18 to 49 years, made up the cohort. For each donor, CD4 naive and CD4 memory were each given three plates, CD8 naive was given two plates, and CD8 memory was given one plate. To estimate repertoire size and how much clonotype sharing occurs between individuals, the study deeply sequenced the blood TCR repertoires of roughly 5 healthy adults. To increase sequencing depth and limit assay-specific biases, different laboratories used diverse techniques to prepare libraries and sequence TCR repertoires. Each donor's leukapheresis produced roughly between roughly 0.85 and 9.5 billion PBMCs.

Study-wide findings and limitations: Estimated clonotype richness was generally larger for naive than for memory subsets. Compared with non-shared clonotypes, clonotypes shared by all four sorted-subset donors had higher generation probabilities. Across a handful of donors, about 5% of naive CD4, 3.5% of naive CD8, about 2.3% of memory CD4, and about 0.44% of memory CD8 clonotypes were shared. Pairwise subsampling led to the expectation that sequencing depth would affect the degree of clonotype sharing among donors. Rarefaction of sorted-subset datasets indicated incomplete sequencing despite the large sequencing depth. Because the study included a small number of donors, the genetic and exposure-history diversity represented was limited. Sampling was limited to blood, and TCR repertoires in tissue likely differ from TCR repertoires in blood.

Using the deep immunoSEQ assay, TCR CDR3 regions were amplified from genomic DNA by multiplex PCR. Genomic DNA extracted from each cell subset was distributed evenly over all wells of several immunoSEQ 96-well plates, and each plate served as one replicate. For sorted subsets, approximately 200 ng of genomic DNA, equivalent to 30,000 or so T cell genomes, went into each replicate PCR. Purified libraries were quantified with a Qubit 3.0 fluorometer, sized on a Bioanalyzer 2100, and re-quantified with the KAPA Library Quantification kit. Every immunoSEQ 96-well plate was sequenced on a separate single-read 150-cycle Illumina NextSeq 550 flow cell. As for how the authors treated the data: Because the immunoSEQ output held only junctional sequences and lacked quality scores, the filtering could not match the filtering applied to full-length reads. Sequences were annotated with PyIR, a Python wrapper for IgBLAST v1.9, and V/J genes and CDR3 were assigned using IMGT germline references. Reads were filtered out if the reads had weak V/J assignments (E-value above 1e-6), no CDR3, stop codons, out-of-frame junctions, or ambiguous translated residues. V3J clonotypes were defined by identical inferred V gene, J gene, and CDR3 amino acid sequence. The percentage overlap between two repertoires was calculated by dividing the number of shared unique clonotypes by the size of the smaller repertoire. Repertoire richness was assessed with RTK rarefaction, the Chao1 estimator, and Recon v2.1 estimates of unobserved clonotypes. For all TCRbeta clonotypes obtained by the gDNA method from four donors, generation probabilities were computed with OLGA. Here the immuneACCESS table is served through TCRdb, limited to in-frame sequences with V and J called. Missing clones are a known gap in these copies; in checked studies unresolved V genes cover under half, and the rest lacks a known reason. The D gene and trimming were derived from the DNA, and the V and J assignments and clone size from that table. The sample table lists some 2.1 million clones, 85% to 95% of them with a count of one. The ten largest make up roughly 0.13% of the sample.

About this clone: Its antigen is not yet known. Base qualities are not provided; no much larger clone lies one nucleotide away.

Donors were healthy HIV-negative adults with no recently reported acute infections or vaccinations. Every donor was a Caucasian adult living in Nashville, Tennessee, USA. CD4+ T cells were enriched by magnetic negative selection, after which naive cells were positively selected on CD45RA and the negative fraction was taken as the memory subset. After blood collection by leukapheresis, PBMCs were isolated using Ficoll-Histopaque density gradient centrifugation and then cryopreserved in the vapor phase of liquid nitrogen. Analytical flow cytometry was used to check the purity and quantity of every magnetically sorted T cell population. Genomic DNA was isolated from each sorted fraction and quantified by UV absorbance on a Nanodrop 2000c. CDR1 and CDR2 are read off the germline V gene (reference sequence) as LNHDA and SQIVND. Between the V and J ends, shortened by 5 bases and 0 bases respectively, the junction contains 14 bases. Counted from cysteine to phenylalanine, this CDR3 has 15 amino acids. The entry retains the CDR3 DNA only, 45 bases that are in frame from base 1.

The specimen sequenced was naive CD4+ T cells sorted from blood. The intended sense of this specimen's cell subset or site label: CD45RA+ positively selected. The V gene is TRBV19 and the J gene is TRBJ2-7; the D gene is perhaps TRBD1, from 6 matching bases. The origin of this receptor is a man between 18 and 35 years old in good health. The CDR3: CASSPGQKSSYEQYF. At the DNA level, the sequence is TGTGCCAGTAGTCCCGGACAGAAGTCCTCCTACGAGCAGTACTTC.